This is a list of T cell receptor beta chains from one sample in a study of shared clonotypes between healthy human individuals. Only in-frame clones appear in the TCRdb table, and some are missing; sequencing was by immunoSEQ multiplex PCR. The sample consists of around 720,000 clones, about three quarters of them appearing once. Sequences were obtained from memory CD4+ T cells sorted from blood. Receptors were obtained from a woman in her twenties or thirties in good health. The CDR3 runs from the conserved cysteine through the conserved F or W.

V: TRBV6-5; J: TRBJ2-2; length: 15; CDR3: CASSYGGTRAGELFF
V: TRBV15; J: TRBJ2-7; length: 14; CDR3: CAASRELAGAEQYF
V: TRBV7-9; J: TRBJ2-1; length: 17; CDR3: CASSLVLRDRGYNEQFF
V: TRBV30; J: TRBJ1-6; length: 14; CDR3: CAWTYRVGDSPLHF
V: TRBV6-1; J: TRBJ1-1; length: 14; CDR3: CASSDFVQTNEAFF
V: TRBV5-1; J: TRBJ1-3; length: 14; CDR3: CASSLEQAGNTIYF
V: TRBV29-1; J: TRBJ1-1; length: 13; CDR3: CSVAFRQNTEAFF
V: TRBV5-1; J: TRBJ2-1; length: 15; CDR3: CASSLGDIAYNEQFF
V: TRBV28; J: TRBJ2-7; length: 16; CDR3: CASSYQGSGRRGEQYF
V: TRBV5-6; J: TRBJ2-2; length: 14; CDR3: CASSLGLNGGELFF
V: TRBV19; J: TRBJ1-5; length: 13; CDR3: CASGWTGDQPQHF
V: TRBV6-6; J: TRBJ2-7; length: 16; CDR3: CASSYSWQRVSGEQYF
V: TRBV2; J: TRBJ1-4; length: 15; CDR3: CASRRSGTENEKLFF
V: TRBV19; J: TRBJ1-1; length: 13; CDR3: CASSRVWYTEAFF
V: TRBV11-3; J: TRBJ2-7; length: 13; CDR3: CASSFTDSDEQYF
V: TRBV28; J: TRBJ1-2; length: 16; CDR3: CASSSLQGAITYGYTF
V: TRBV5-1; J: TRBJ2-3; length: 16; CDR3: CASSLAWAASTDTQYF
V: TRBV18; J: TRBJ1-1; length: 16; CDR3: CASSPGTGGFWTEAFF
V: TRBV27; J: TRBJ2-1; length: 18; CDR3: CASSLFSTGTSRYNEQFF
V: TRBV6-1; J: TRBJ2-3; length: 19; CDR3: CASSEDREWLTGGSDTQYF
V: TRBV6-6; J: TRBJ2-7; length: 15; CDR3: CASSYTGGLGYEQYF
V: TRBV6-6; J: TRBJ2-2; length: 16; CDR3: CASSTGLAGVTGELFF
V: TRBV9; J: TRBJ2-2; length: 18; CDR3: CASSVETSGRGRPGELFF
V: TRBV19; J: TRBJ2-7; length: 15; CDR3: CASSTPGQGSHEQYF
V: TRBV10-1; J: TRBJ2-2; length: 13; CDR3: CASSEVDSGELFF
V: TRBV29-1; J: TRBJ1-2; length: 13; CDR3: CSVGTRANYGYTF
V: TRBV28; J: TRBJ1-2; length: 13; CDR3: CASSQQGRRGYTF
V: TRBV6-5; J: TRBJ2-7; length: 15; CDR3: CASSYGGVPLYEQYF
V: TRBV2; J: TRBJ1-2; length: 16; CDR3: CASRRDRGSLGYGYTF
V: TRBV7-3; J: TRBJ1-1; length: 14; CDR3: CASSAREQGTEAFF
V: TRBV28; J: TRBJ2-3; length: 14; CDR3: CASSKWRGTDTQYF
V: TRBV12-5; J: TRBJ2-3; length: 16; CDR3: CASGLVLAGSTDTQYF
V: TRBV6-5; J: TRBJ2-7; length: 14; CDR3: CASSYSGRDYEQYF
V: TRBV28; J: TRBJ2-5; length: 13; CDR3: CASQLSGRETQYF
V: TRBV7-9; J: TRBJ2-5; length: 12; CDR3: CASSSGLGTQYF
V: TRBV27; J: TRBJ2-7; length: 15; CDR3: CASRPGLADSYEQYF
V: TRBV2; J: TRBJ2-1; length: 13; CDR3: CASNFGGGDEQFF
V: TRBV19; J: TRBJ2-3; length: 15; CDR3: CASTLRPRVTDTQYF
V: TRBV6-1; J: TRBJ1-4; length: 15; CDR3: CASSLSGFGNEKLFF
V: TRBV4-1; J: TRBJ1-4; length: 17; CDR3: CASSQLPRLATNEKLFF
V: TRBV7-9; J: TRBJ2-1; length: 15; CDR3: CASSHGTSGRVEQFF
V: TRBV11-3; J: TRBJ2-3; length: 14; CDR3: CASSLDQGTDTQYF
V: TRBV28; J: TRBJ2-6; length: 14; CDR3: CASAKHSGANVLTF
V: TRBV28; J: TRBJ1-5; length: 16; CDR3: CASRPKLTGRNQPQHF
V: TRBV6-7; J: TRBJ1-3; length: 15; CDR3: CASSYPNIGRNTIYF
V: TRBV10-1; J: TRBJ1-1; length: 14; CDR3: CASSESAVNTEAFF
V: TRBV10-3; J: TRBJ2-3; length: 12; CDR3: CAIGGSTDTQYF
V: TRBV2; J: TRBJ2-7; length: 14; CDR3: CASRLTGLYYEQYF
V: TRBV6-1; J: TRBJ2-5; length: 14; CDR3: CATDTGGGKETQYF
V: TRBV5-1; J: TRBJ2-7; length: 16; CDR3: CASSASSGATSYEQYF
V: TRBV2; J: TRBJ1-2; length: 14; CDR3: CASSGSVEYYGYTF
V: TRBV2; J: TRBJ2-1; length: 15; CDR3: CASSVSGRASNEQFF
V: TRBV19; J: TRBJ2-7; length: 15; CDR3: CASRRTESPAYEQYF